The 25 T cell receptor beta chains listed next were all sequenced from one sample in a study of human T cells and chemical hapten exposure. TCRdb re-called the RACE reads through MiXCR, storing one row per CDR3 protein. The table has more than 250,000 distinct CDR3 sequences, about 9% seen once. Time point described: pre-sensitization, week 0. This sample's treatment: therapeutic diphenylcyclopropenone sensitization with weekly scalp DPC. Source: whole blood, taken in connection with sensitization to the hapten diphenylcyclopropenone (DPC). All receptors come from a middle-aged woman with alopecia areata. Some clones in this sample may be carry-over from other donors' samples.

This clonotype occurred a few times. This chain uses TRBV6-6 with TRBJ2-7; D is possibly TRBD1 (6 bases). Germline V gene data show CDR1 as MNHNY and CDR2 as SVGAGI (reference sequence). The CDR3 length is 13 residues. The V end lost 8 bases, the J end lost 3 bases, and 14 bases lay between the germline ends. The chain's CDR3 is CASCRGPNYEQYF. The CDR3 DNA reads as TGTGCCAGCTGCAGGGGCCCGAACTACGAGCAGTACTTC.

This clonotype has ten or more counts. The chain uses TRBV4-1 and TRBJ1-2; no clear D gene. The CDR3 contains 15 residues. The germline V gene has CDR1 MGHRA and CDR2 YSYEKL. V was pared by 0 bases and J by 7 bases, with 15 bases between. In nucleotides, the CDR3 is TGCGCCAGCAGCCAAGAAAGAACAGTCGTCAGTGGCTACACCTTC. It is translated as CASSQERTVVSGYTF.

This clonotype was counted at least ten times. This chain links TRBV20-1 with TRBJ2-7; tentatively, D is TRBD2 (7 bases). Germline CDR1 and CDR2: DFQATT and SNEGSKA (reference sequence). CDR3 length equals 14 residues. V lost 3 bases, J lost 4 bases, and 16 bases lay in between. The CDR3 is CSARSGGSVYEQYF. Here the CDR3 DNA reads TGCAGTGCTAGGTCGGGGGGCAGCGTGTACGAGCAGTACTTC.

The chain uses TRBV7-9 and TRBJ2-5; 13 bases align to TRBD2. The CDR3 covers 15 residues. The germline CDR1 and CDR2 sequences are SEHNR and FQNEAQ (reference sequence). Trimming cost V 0 bases and J 5 bases; bases outside gene matches: 0. CDR3 sequence reads: CASSLATSGRETQYF. The DNA of the CDR3 is TGTGCCAGCAGCTTAGCGACTAGCGGGAGGGAGACCCAGTACTTC. Combining the CDR3 with reference TRBV7-9 and TRBJ2-5 gives the whole variable domain DTGVSQNPRHKITKRGQNVTFRCDPISEHNRLYWYRQTLGQGPEFLTYFQNEAQLEKSRLLSDRFSAERPKGSFSTLEIQRTEQGDSAMYLCASSLATSGRETQYFGPGTRLLVL.

The chain has TRBV2 and TRBJ2-2; 8 bases fit TRBD1. Per the germline V gene, CDR1 is SNHLY and CDR2 is FYNNEI. The junction had 2 bases not matched to a gene; V was cut back by 8 bases and J by 0 bases. This CDR3 is built from 14 residues. The CDR3 reads CASHRGANTGELFF. For the CDR3, the DNA is TGTGCCAGCCACAGGGGGGCGAACACCGGGGAGCTGTTTTTT.

This clonotype appeared a few times. The rearrangement uses TRBV11-3 and TRBJ2-7; tentative D call: TRBD2 (6 bases). Germline V lookup: CDR1 SGHNT, CDR2 YENEEA. V was shortened by 5 bases and J by 5 bases, with 13 bases between the two germline ends. The CDR3 spans 13 residues. In nucleotides, the CDR3 is TGTGCCAGCAGCCCAGATTGGGGGGACGAGCAGTACTTC. It codes for CASSPDWGDEQYF.

This chain joins TRBV6-2 or TRBV6-3 and TRBJ1-5, with 9 bases aligning to TRBD1. There are 15 residues in the CDR3. V trimming: 4 bases; J trimming: 6 bases; junction bases outside the gene matches: 7. Germline V gives CDR1 MNHEY, CDR2 SVGEGT. CDR3 region: CASSSRQGVTQPQHF. CDR3 DNA: TGTGCCAGCAGTTCTCGACAGGGGGTGACTCAGCCCCAGCATTTT.

This rearrangement joins TRBV7-2 to TRBJ2-3, with TRBD2 matching 12 bases. The CDR3 spans 19 residues. CDR1 is SGHTA, CDR2 FQGNSA, per germline. The V and J ends lost 1 base and 1 base, in that order; junction bases with no gene match: 9. The CDR3 region has the DNA TGTGCCAGCAGCTTAGTGTCCCTAGCGGGAGGGCGGGGCACAGATACGCAGTATTTT. Translation gives CASSLVSLAGGRGTDTQYF.

This clonotype has at least ten counts. The rearrangement links TRBV19 to TRBJ2-1; TRBD1 matches 8 bases. The ends lost 7 bases at V and 8 bases at J; junction bases unmatched: 4. The CDR3 spans 12 residues. Germline V gene sequence: CDR1 LNHDA, CDR2 SQIVND (reference sequence). CDR3 in amino acids: CASNRGWDEQFF. The DNA for the CDR3 is TGTGCCAGTAACAGGGGGTGGGATGAGCAGTTCTTC.

The chain joins TRBV6-5 to TRBJ2-1, with D unresolved. Trimming took 7 bases from V and 0 from J, leaving 10 bases between them. Germline CDR1 and CDR2: MNHEY and SVGAGI. There are 14 residues in the CDR3. Written as DNA, the CDR3 is TGTGCCAGCAAGGGCCCGAGCTCCTACAATGAGCAGTTCTTC. Its protein product is CASKGPSSYNEQFF.

J is TRBJ2-1 and V is TRBV7-2, with unresolved D. From germline, CDR1 is SGHTA and CDR2 FQGNSA. The CDR3 is 13 amino acids. Trimming removed 0 bases at V and 9 bases at J, with 9 bases between. As DNA, the CDR3 is TGTGCCAGCAGCTTAGCGTTGAGGACTGAGCAGTTCTTC. Its translation is CASSLALRTEQFF.

This clonotype showed up just a few times. The J gene is TRBJ2-2, the V gene TRBV7-2; D might be TRBD2 (6 bases). This CDR3 contains 15 residues. CDR1 is SGHTA, CDR2 FQGNSA, per germline. V was shortened by 5 bases and J by 6 bases, with 16 bases between the two germline ends. The CDR3 is CASSPRRATSGELFF. CDR3 in DNA: TGTGCCAGCAGCCCCAGGAGGGCGACTTCCGGGGAGCTGTTTTTT. Combining the CDR3 with reference TRBV7-2 and TRBJ2-2 gives the whole variable domain GAGVSQSPSNKVTEKGKDVELRCDPISGHTALYWYRQSLGQGLEFLIYFQGNSAPDKSGLPSDRFSAERTGGSVSTLTIQRTQQEDSAVYLCASSPRRATSGELFFGEGSRLTVL.

This clonotype came up many times. V and J are TRBV7-2 and TRBJ1-1; possible D gene TRBD1, 6 bases. CDR3 length: 14 amino acids. Between the trimmed V and J ends, which lost 1 base and 11 bases, there was a span of 17 bases. Germline loops: CDR1 SGHTA, CDR2 FQGNSA. CDR3 nucleotides: TGTGCCAGCAGCTTAGGGAACAGGGTCATGGACGCTTTCTTT. Its translation is CASSLGNRVMDAFF.

The chain joins TRBV20-1 to TRBJ1-1; D call uncertain. CDR1 is DFQATT, CDR2 SNEGSKA, per germline (reference sequence). This CDR3 is 15 amino acids long. Trimming pared 0 bases from V and 4 bases from J, leaving 15 bases between. CDR3 coding DNA: TGCAGTGCTAGAGAGTTCAGCCTGCCATCCACTGAAGCTTTCTTT. Its protein product is CSAREFSLPSTEAFF.

Only a few counts were recorded for this clonotype. This chain joins TRBV6-5 and TRBJ1-1; 9 bases match TRBD1. Germline V gene sequence: CDR1 MNHEY, CDR2 SVGAGI. CDR3 length: 15 residues. V was pared by 3 bases and J by 3 bases, with 5 bases of the junction left unmatched. As DNA, the CDR3 is TGTGCCAGCAGTTATGACAGGGGGGACTACACTGAAGCTTTCTTT. Translated: CASSYDRGDYTEAFF.

This clonotype has just a few counts. The chain links TRBV24-1 to TRBJ2-7, with 7 bases identical to TRBD2. Per the germline V gene, CDR1 is KGHDR and CDR2 is SFDVKD. V shed 2 bases and J 2 bases; nucleotides not matched to a gene: 8. The CDR3 is 16 residues long. CDR3 nucleotide sequence: TGTGCCACCAGTGATTCGGGGGGTAGCGACCCCTACGAGCAGTACTTC. Its protein product is CATSDSGGSDPYEQYF.

This clonotype has a count of ten or more. This rearrangement joins TRBV21-1 to TRBJ2-7. TRBV21-1 is labeled a pseudogene. The length of the CDR3 is 10 residues. DNA for the CDR3: TGTGCCAGCACTACAAACGAGCAGTACTTC. As protein: CASTTNEQYF.

Many counts were recorded for this clonotype. DNA for the CDR3: TGTGCCAGCAGAGATACTAGAAGAAAAGGTGAAGCTTTCTTT. It yields the protein CASRDTRRKGEAFF. This chain connects TRBV7-9 to TRBJ1-1; D remains unclear. This CDR3 has 14 residues. From germline, CDR1 is SEHNR and CDR2 FQNEAQ (reference sequence). V lost 6 bases, J lost 7 bases, and 18 bases lay in between.

The chain joins TRBV6-5 to TRBJ1-1; maybe TRBD1 (6 bases). The CDR3 has 14 amino acids. The V gene lost 0 bases and the J gene lost 4 bases, with 9 bases spanning the gap. Germline V gene lookup returns CDR1 MNHEY and CDR2 SVGAGI. The CDR3 is CASSYSGGVTEAFF. CDR3 DNA sequence: TGTGCCAGCAGTTACTCGGGGGGCGTCACTGAAGCTTTCTTT.

In this sample, this clonotype turned up a few times. The V and J genes are TRBV5-4 and TRBJ2-2; 10 bases map to TRBD2. This CDR3 is built from 16 residues. After removal of 4 bases from V and 2 bases from J, the junction contained 5 bases not matched to a gene. CDR1 and CDR2 from the germline V gene are SGHNT and YYREEE (reference sequence). The CDR3 loop reads CASSHRLAGNTGELFF. CDR3 in DNA: TGTGCCAGCAGCCATCGACTAGCGGGCAACACCGGGGAGCTGTTTTTT.

The chain links TRBV27 to TRBJ2-1, with TRBD2 matching 9 bases. The germline V gene encodes CDR1 MNHEY and CDR2 SMNVEV (reference sequence). The CDR3 totals 15 residues. Trimming at V came to 0 bases and at J to 7 bases, leaving 4 bases not matched to a gene. DNA for the CDR3: TGTGCCAGCAGTTTATCCAAGCGGGAGGTAAATGAGCAGTTCTTC. Translation gives CASSLSKREVNEQFF.

This clonotype was seen repeatedly, ten times or more. This chain's CDR3 is CASSQENRGYNEQFF. Here the CDR3 DNA reads TGCGCCAGCAGCCAAGAAAACAGGGGCTACAATGAGCAGTTCTTC. The chain uses TRBV4-3 and TRBJ2-1; the match to TRBD1 covers 7 bases. This CDR3 has 15 residues. V shed 0 bases, J shed 3 bases, and the junction held 2 bases outside the gene matches. Germline values: CDR1 LGHNA, CDR2 YSLEER.

The rearrangement links TRBV20-1 to TRBJ2-7; unclear D gene. V gave up 3 bases and J gave up 2 bases, with 8 bases separating them. The CDR3 loop spans 12 amino acids. Germline loops: CDR1 DFQATT, CDR2 SNEGSKA (reference sequence). The CDR3 sequence is CSASSLTYEQYF. CDR3 DNA: TGCAGTGCTAGCTCTCTAACCTACGAGCAGTACTTC.

This chain uses TRBV28 with TRBJ2-1, with 13 bases fitting TRBD2. CDR3 length equals 16 residues. Germline assignment: CDR1 MDHEN and CDR2 SYDVKM. V gave up 5 bases and J gave up 2 bases; unmatched junction bases: 3. CDR3 nucleotide sequence: TGTGCCAGCAGTCCACTAGCGGGAGGGACCTACAATGAGCAGTTCTTC. Translated: CASSPLAGGTYNEQFF.

This clonotype was found many times. The chain carries TRBV2 and TRBJ1-1; 9 bases match TRBD1. The CDR3 spans 15 residues. From germline, CDR1 is SNHLY and CDR2 FYNNEI. Germline trimming cut 6 bases from V and 4 bases from J; bases unmatched to any gene: 9. CDR3 sequence: CASSSQGAGGTEAFF. The DNA of the CDR3 is TGTGCCAGCAGCTCACAGGGGGCAGGCGGCACTGAAGCTTTCTTT.